This T cell receptor (beta chain) was retrieved from a study of T cell changes during pregnancy in multiple sclerosis. Some clones are missing from TCRdb's copy, which holds only in-frame ones; the method was immunoSEQ multiplex PCR. The sample gives tens of thousands of clones, 91% of which show up once; under 0.95% is in the top ten. This CDR3 has 17 amino acids. In germline, CDR1 is LGHNA, CDR2 YSLEER. V lost 4 bases and J lost 9; bases outside the gene matches: 15. V usage is TRBV4-3 and J usage is TRBJ1-6, with TRBD1 matching over 7 bases. This material consisted of peripheral blood, taken before pregnancy. This receptor was identified in a female donor with multiple sclerosis, enrolled in a pregnancy study. CDR3 DNA: TGCGCCAGCAGCCCCCGTCCGGACAGGAAGGGCGGTTCACCCCTCCACTTT. Amino acids: CASSPRPDRKGGSPLHF.